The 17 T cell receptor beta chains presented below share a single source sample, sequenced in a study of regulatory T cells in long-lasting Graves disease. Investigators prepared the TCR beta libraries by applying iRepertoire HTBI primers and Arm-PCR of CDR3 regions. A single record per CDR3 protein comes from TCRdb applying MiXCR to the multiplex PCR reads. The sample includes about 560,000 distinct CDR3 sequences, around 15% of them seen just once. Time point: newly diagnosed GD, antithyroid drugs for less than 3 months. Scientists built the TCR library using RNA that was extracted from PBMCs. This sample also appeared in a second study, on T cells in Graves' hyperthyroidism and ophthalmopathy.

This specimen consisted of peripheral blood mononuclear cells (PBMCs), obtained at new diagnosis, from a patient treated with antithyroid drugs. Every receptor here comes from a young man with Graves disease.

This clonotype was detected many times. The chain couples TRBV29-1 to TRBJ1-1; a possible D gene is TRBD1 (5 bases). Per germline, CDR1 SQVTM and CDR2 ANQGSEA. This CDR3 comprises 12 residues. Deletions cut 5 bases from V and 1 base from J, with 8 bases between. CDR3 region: CSVPGQNTEAFF. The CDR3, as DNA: TGCAGCGTTCCAGGGCAGAACACTGAAGCTTTCTTT.

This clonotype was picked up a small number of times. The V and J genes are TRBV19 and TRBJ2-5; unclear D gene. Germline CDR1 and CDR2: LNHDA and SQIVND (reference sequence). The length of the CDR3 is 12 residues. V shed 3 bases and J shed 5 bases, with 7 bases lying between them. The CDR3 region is CASSILGETQYF. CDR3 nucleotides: TGTGCCAGTAGTATTCTGGGGGAGACCCAGTACTTC.

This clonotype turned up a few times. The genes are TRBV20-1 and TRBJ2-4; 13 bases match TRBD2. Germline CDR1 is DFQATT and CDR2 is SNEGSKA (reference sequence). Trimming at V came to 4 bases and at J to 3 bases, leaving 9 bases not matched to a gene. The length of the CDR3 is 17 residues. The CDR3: CSAKWTSGSFGKNIQYF. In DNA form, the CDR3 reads TGCAGTGCTAAATGGACTAGCGGGAGCTTCGGCAAAAACATTCAGTACTTC.

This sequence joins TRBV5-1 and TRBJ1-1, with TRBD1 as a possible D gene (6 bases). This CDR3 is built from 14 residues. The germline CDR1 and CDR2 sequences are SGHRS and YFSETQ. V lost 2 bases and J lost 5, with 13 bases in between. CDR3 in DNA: TGCGCCAGCAGCTTACGGGTACAGGGAACTGAAGCTTTCTTT. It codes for CASSLRVQGTEAFF.

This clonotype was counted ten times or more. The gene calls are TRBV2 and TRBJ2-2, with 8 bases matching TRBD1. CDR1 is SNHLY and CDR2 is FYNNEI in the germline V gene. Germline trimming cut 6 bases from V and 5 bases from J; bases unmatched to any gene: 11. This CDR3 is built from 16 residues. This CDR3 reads CASRRRTGGWTGELFF. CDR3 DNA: TGTGCCAGCAGGAGACGCACAGGGGGATGGACCGGGGAGCTGTTTTTT.

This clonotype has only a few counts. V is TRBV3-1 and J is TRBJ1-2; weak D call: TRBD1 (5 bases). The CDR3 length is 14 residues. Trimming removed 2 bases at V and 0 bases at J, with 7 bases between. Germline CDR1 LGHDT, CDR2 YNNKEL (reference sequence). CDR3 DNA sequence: TGTGCCAGCAGCCAACTACAGGCTAACTATGGCTACACCTTC. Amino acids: CASSQLQANYGYTF.

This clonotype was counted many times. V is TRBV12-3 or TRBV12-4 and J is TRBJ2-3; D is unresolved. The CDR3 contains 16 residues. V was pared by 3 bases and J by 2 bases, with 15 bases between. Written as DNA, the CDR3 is TGTGCCAGCAGTTTTGCGGACGAAATCTTCACAGATACGCAGTATTTT. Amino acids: CASSFADEIFTDTQYF.

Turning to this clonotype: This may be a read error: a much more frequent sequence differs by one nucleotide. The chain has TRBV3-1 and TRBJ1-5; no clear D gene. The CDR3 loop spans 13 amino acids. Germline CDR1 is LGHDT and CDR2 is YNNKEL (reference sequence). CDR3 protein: CASSQAVNQLQHF. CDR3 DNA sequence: TGTGCCAGCAGCCAAGCAGTGAATCAGCTCCAGCATTTT. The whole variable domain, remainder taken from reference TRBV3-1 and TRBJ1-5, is DTAVSQTPKYLVTQMGNDKSIKCEQNLGHDTMYWYKQDSKKFLKIMFSYNNKELIINETVPNRFSPKSPDKAHLNLHINSLELGDSAVYFCASSQAVNQLQHFGDGTRLSIL.

As DNA, the CDR3 is TGCAGCGTTGACGGGCGGGAGGGCACCGAAGAGACCCAGTACTTC. As protein: CSVDGREGTEETQYF. The J gene is TRBJ2-5, the V gene TRBV29-1; 9 bases are shared with TRBD2. This CDR3 contains 15 residues. J lost 3 bases, V lost 3 bases, and 8 bases had no gene match. In germline, CDR1 is SQVTM, CDR2 ANQGSEA. Full variable domain (rest looked up from reference TRBV29-1 and TRBJ2-5): SAVISQKPSRDICQRGTSLTIQCQVDSQVTMMFWYRQQPGQSLTLIATANQGSEATYESGFVIDKFPISRPNLTFSTLTVSNMSPEDSSIYLCSVDGREGTEETQYFGPGTRLLVL.

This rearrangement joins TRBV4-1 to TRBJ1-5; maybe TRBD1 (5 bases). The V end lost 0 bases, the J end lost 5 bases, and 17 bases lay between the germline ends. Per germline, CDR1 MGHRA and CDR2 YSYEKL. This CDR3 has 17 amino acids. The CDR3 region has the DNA TGCGCCAGCAGCCAAGAAACCGGGACGAAGGGGTATCAGCCCCAGCATTTT. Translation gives CASSQETGTKGYQPQHF.

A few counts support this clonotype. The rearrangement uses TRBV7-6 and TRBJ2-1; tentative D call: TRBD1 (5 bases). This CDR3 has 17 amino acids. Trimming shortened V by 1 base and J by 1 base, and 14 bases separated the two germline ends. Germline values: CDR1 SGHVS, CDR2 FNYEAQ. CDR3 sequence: CASSLEVSQGSYNEQFF. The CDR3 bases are TGTGCCAGCAGCTTAGAAGTATCGCAGGGTTCCTACAATGAGCAGTTCTTC.

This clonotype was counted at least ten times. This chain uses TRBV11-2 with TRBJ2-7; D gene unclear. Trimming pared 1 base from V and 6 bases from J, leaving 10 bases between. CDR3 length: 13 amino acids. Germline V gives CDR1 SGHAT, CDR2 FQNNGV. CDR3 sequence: CASSLAQPVEQYF. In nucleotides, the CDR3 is TGTGCCAGCAGCTTAGCTCAACCGGTCGAGCAGTACTTC.

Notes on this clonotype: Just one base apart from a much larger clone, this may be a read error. The DNA for the CDR3 is TGTGCCAGCAGCTTAGTCCCTAGCGGACTCACAGATACGCAGTATTTT. Encoded protein: CASSLVPSGLTDTQYF. V is TRBV7-9 and J is TRBJ2-3, with TRBD2 identical over 7 bases. This CDR3 region has 16 residues. The V segment lost 1 base and the J segment 2 bases; nucleotides outside the gene matches: 6. The germline V gene encodes CDR1 SEHNR and CDR2 FQNEAQ (reference sequence).

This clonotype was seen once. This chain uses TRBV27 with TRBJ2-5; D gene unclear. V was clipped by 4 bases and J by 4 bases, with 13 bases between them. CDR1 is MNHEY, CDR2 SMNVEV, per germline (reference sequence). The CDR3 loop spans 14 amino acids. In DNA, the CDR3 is TGTGCCAGCAGTTGGTCGAAGGGATCAGAGACCCAGTACTTC. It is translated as CASSWSKGSETQYF.

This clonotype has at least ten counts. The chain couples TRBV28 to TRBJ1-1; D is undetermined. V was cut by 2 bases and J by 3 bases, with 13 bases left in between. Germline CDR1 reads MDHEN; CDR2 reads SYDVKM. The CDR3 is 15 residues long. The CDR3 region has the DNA TGTGCCAGCAGTTTAATTGGCGCCCGACACACTGAAGCTTTCTTT. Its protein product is CASSLIGARHTEAFF.

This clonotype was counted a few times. The CDR3, as DNA: TGTGCCAGCAGCTGGTGGACAGGCCAAGAGACCCAGTACTTC. This codes for CASSWWTGQETQYF. The rearrangement joins TRBV7-2 to TRBJ2-5, with 7 bases matching TRBD1. The CDR3 sequence is 14 residues long. CDR1 is SGHTA and CDR2 is FQGNSA in the germline V gene. J lost 1 base, V lost 4 bases, and 3 bases had no gene match.

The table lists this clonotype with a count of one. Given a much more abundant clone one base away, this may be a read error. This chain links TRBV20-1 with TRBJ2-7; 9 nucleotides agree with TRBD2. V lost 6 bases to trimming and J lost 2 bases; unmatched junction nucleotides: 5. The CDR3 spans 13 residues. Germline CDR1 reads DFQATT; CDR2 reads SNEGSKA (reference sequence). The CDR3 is CSAASGATYEQYF. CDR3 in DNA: TGCAGTGCAGCTAGCGGGGCAACCTACGAGCAGTACTTC.